These 24 T cell receptor beta chains came from one sample sequenced in a study of cytomegalovirus exposure and HLA in healthy donors. Primers: 60 Vbeta forward and 13 Jbeta reverse. Profiling relied on immunoSEQ multiplex PCR, and the TCRdb table lists in-frame clones only, not all of them. The sample includes 95,000 to 130,000 clones, 8% to 10% of them seen just once. The sample taken for sequencing was PBMCs. These receptors came from a man between 25 and 39 years old in good health and CMV-seronegative.

This clone was counted only a few times. The chain combines TRBV7-9 with TRBJ1-1; 8 positions agree with TRBD1. Germline assignment: CDR1 SEHNR and CDR2 FQNEAQ (reference sequence). Germline trimming cut 5 bases from V and 4 bases from J; bases unmatched to any gene: 3. This CDR3 comprises 13 residues. CDR3 in amino acids: CASSLTGGTEAFF. DNA of the CDR3: TGTGCCAGCAGCCTTACAGGGGGCACTGAAGCTTTCTTT.

The rearrangement joins TRBV5-1 to TRBJ2-1; D is unclear. The germline V gene encodes CDR1 SGHRS and CDR2 YFSETQ. This CDR3 spans 13 amino acids. Trimming pared 4 bases from V and 7 bases from J, leaving 12 bases between. CDR3 residues: CASSKGDSNEQFF. DNA for the CDR3: TGCGCCAGCAGCAAAGGCGACTCGAATGAGCAGTTCTTC.

The chain employs TRBV27 and TRBJ2-1; D possibly corresponds to TRBD1 (7 bases). From germline, CDR1 is MNHEY and CDR2 SMNVEV (reference sequence). The V gene lost 6 bases and the J gene lost 9 bases, with 15 bases spanning the gap. The CDR3 is 13 amino acids. The CDR3 protein is CASSDPQGGEQFF. CDR3 in DNA: TGTGCCAGCAGCGACCCCCAGGGGGGTGAGCAGTTCTTC.

The chain uses TRBV28 and TRBJ1-5; TRBD1 might be the D (6 bases). V shed 6 bases and J shed 2 bases, with 14 bases lying between them. The CDR3 has 15 residues. CDR1 and CDR2 (germline): MDHEN, SYDVKM. CDR3 DNA sequence: TGTGCCAGCAGCTTAGGACAGTTTGGCAATCAGCCCCAGCATTTT. Translation: CASSLGQFGNQPQHF.

This clone was seen more than once but under ten times. V gene TRBV11-2 combines with J gene TRBJ1-1, with TRBD1 identical over 7 bases. With 5 bases clipped from V and 6 bases from J, the junction kept 9 bases outside the gene matches. This CDR3 is 14 amino acids long. The germline V gene encodes CDR1 SGHAT and CDR2 FQNNGV. CDR3 in DNA: TGTGCCAGCAGCCGACCAGGGGGTCAAGCTGAAGCTTTCTTT. It yields the protein CASSRPGGQAEAFF.

The rearrangement links TRBV2 to TRBJ2-7; 10 bases are shared with TRBD1. The V and J ends lost 7 bases and 1 base, in that order; junction bases with no gene match: 4. Germline assignment: CDR1 SNHLY and CDR2 FYNNEI. This CDR3 region has 14 residues. CDR3 nucleotide sequence: TGTGCCAGCACTCCGGGACAGGGGTCCTACGAGCAGTACTTC. Its translation: CASTPGQGSYEQYF.

This chain uses TRBV7-6 with TRBJ2-3, with a possible D match to TRBD2 (6 bases). Trimming left V 4 bases short and J 6 bases short, with 8 bases between. Germline V gene data show CDR1 as SGHVS and CDR2 as FNYEAQ. The CDR3 is made up of 12 amino acids. The CDR3 nucleotides read TGTGCCAGCAGCTCCCGGGGGGATACGCAGTATTTT. This gives the protein CASSSRGDTQYF.

The sample holds a few counts of this clone. CDR3 amino acids: CASSAGRSRDTQYF. The CDR3 DNA follows: TGTGCCAGCAGTGCCGGGAGATCGAGAGATACGCAGTATTTT. The chain links TRBV2 to TRBJ2-3; tentative D call: TRBD2 (6 bases). This CDR3 contains 14 residues. Looked up from germline, CDR1 is SNHLY and CDR2 is FYNNEI. Between the trimmed V and J ends, which lost 4 bases and 5 bases, there was a span of 13 bases. Full variable domain (rest looked up from reference TRBV2 and TRBJ2-3): EPEVTQTPSHQVTQMGQEVILRCVPISNHLYFYWYRQILGQKVEFLVSFYNNEISEKSEIFDDQFSVERPDGSNFTLKIRSTKLEDSAMYFCASSAGRSRDTQYFGPGTRLTVL.

This clone has a handful of counts. This sequence joins TRBV7-9 and TRBJ2-5; 10 nucleotides line up with TRBD1. With 3 bases clipped from V and 5 bases from J, the junction kept 6 bases outside the gene matches. From germline, CDR1 is SEHNR and CDR2 FQNEAQ (reference sequence). The CDR3 extends over 15 amino acids. CDR3 nucleotides: TGTGCCAGCAGCTTGGGACAGGGGAATGTGGAGACCCAGTACTTC. It translates to CASSLGQGNVETQYF.

The V gene is TRBV28, the J gene TRBJ1-2; perhaps TRBD1 as D (6 bases). Trimming removed 4 bases from V and 4 bases from J, with 10 bases in between. The CDR3 runs 13 residues. Germline CDR1 is MDHEN and CDR2 is SYDVKM. CDR3: CASSSRQVYGYTF. The DNA of the CDR3 is TGTGCCAGCAGTTCCCGACAGGTCTATGGCTACACCTTC.

This clone was recorded a few times. The rearrangement joins TRBV14 to TRBJ2-7; TRBD1 agrees at 11 bases. The CDR3 covers 15 residues. Unmatched junction bases numbered 5, after V lost 4 bases and J lost 3 bases. Germline-derived CDR1 and CDR2 are SGHDN and FVKESK. In nucleotides, the CDR3 is TGTGCCAGCAGCCCTGGACAGGGGGCGTTCTACGAGCAGTACTTC. This encodes CASSPGQGAFYEQYF. Full variable domain (outside the CDR3, taken from reference TRBV14 and TRBJ2-7): EAGVTQFPSHSVIEKGQTVTLRCDPISGHDNLYWYRRVMGKEIKFLLHFVKESKQDESGMPNNRFLAERTGGTYSTLKVQPAELEDSGVYFCASSPGQGAFYEQYFGPGTRLTVT.

V and J are TRBV25-1 and TRBJ1-5; 8 positions match TRBD1. Germline V CDR1 and CDR2: MGHDK, SYGVNS. With 1 base clipped from V and 3 bases from J, the junction kept 5 bases outside the gene matches. This CDR3 contains 16 residues. The CDR3 sequence: CASSESDRGYNQPQHF. CDR3 sequence (DNA): TGTGCCAGCAGTGAATCTGACAGGGGCTACAATCAGCCCCAGCATTTT.

The DNA of the CDR3 is TGTGCCAGCAGCTCCATACTAGCGAAGGTTCGAGGGGCCAACGTCCTGACTTTC. Encoded protein: CASSSILAKVRGANVLTF. The chain has TRBV11-2 and TRBJ2-6; the match to TRBD2 covers 7 bases. The V segment lost 4 bases and the J segment 4 bases; nucleotides outside the gene matches: 13. This CDR3 has 18 amino acids. CDR1 is SGHAT, CDR2 FQNNGV, per germline.

There are a few counts of this clone. The CDR3 loop reads CAWSGLTGGNTIYF. The CDR3 DNA sequence: TGTGCCTGGAGTGGGCTAACGGGGGGAAACACCATATATTTT. The rearrangement joins TRBV30 to TRBJ1-3; D is unclear. V was trimmed by 1 base and J by 4 bases, leaving 11 bases between them. CDR3 length equals 14 residues. The germline CDR1 and CDR2 sequences are GTSNPN and SVGIG (reference sequence).

The chain is built from TRBV6-1 and TRBJ2-7; D might be TRBD1 (5 bases). The length of the CDR3 is 13 residues. The ends were cut back, 6 bases at V and 2 bases at J, with 11 bases in the middle. Germline V lookup: CDR1 MNHNS, CDR2 SASEGT. DNA for the CDR3: TGTGCCAGCAGATCGACGGACACCTACGAGCAGTACTTC. Encoded protein: CASRSTDTYEQYF.

This clone has more than one count but fewer than ten. J is TRBJ1-4 and V is TRBV7-2; TRBD1 matches 7 bases. The J segment lost 4 bases and the V segment lost 5 bases, leaving 4 bases of the junction unmatched. Germline V gene sequence: CDR1 SGHTA, CDR2 FQGNSA. The CDR3 runs 14 residues. The CDR3 protein is CASSLQGSNEKLFF. CDR3 DNA sequence: TGTGCCAGCAGCCTACAGGGGAGTAATGAAAAACTGTTTTTT.

The chain couples TRBV5-6 to TRBJ1-1; 7 bases fit TRBD1. The CDR3 has 14 residues. Germline trimming cut 4 bases from V and 4 bases from J; bases unmatched to any gene: 7. Germline lookup yields CDR1 SGHDT and CDR2 YYEEEE. CDR3 region: CASSMTGKTTEAFF. CDR3 DNA sequence: TGTGCCAGCAGCATGACAGGGAAGACCACTGAAGCTTTCTTT.

This clone came up a few times. The CDR3, as DNA: TGCAGCCCCCCGGGGATTCGGGCAGGGGGCTACGGCTACACCTTC. Translated, it gives CSPPGIRAGGYGYTF. The V call is TRBV29-1, the J call TRBJ1-2; 8 bases are shared with TRBD1. Looked up from germline, CDR1 is SQVTM and CDR2 is ANQGSEA. CDR3 length: 15 amino acids. The V and J ends lost 8 bases and 8 bases, in that order; junction bases with no gene match: 19.

This clone was recorded a few times. The CDR3 DNA sequence: TGTGCCAGCAGTCCTACCTACAATGAGCAGTTCTTC. Translated: CASSPTYNEQFF. The rearrangement links TRBV27 to TRBJ2-1; D ambiguous. Trimming left V 5 bases short and J 2 bases short, with 4 bases between. Germline-derived CDR1 and CDR2 are MNHEY and SMNVEV (reference sequence). The CDR3 consists of 12 residues.

The chain links TRBV5-6 to TRBJ1-2; D is ambiguous. Between the trimmed V and J ends, which lost 4 bases and 0 bases, there was a span of 10 bases. The germline CDR1 and CDR2 sequences are SGHDT and YYEEEE. This CDR3 comprises 14 residues. In nucleotides, the CDR3 is TGTGCCAGCAGCCCTACGGGATCTAACTATGGCTACACCTTC. It translates to CASSPTGSNYGYTF.

The chain combines TRBV5-1 with TRBJ1-5; 9 bases are shared with TRBD1. Germline V lookup: CDR1 SGHRS, CDR2 YFSETQ. Losses at the gene ends were 4 bases for V and 3 bases for J; bases not matched to a gene: 11. The CDR3 is made up of 17 amino acids. The CDR3: CASSRIPGTGNNQPQHF. In DNA, the CDR3 is TGCGCCAGCAGCCGAATCCCCGGGACAGGGAACAATCAGCCCCAGCATTTT.

The chain recombines TRBV6-5 with TRBJ2-3, with 9 bases lining up with TRBD2. Germline trimming cut 11 bases from V and 2 bases from J; bases unmatched to any gene: 5. This CDR3 has 13 residues. The germline V gene encodes CDR1 MNHEY and CDR2 SVGAGI. The CDR3 DNA follows: TGTGCCTGTAGCGGGAGCCTCACAGATACGCAGTATTTT. Encoded protein: CACSGSLTDTQYF.

This clone was found a few times. V usage is TRBV4-1 and J usage is TRBJ1-1; D is unclear. CDR3 length equals 15 residues. The V end was cut by 2 bases, the J end by 2 bases, with 12 bases between. The V gene's germline CDR1 is MGHRA and CDR2 YSYEKL. CDR3: CASSQRTGVNTEAFF. The CDR3 DNA reads as TGCGCCAGCAGCCAACGAACGGGTGTAAACACTGAAGCTTTCTTT.

This clone has just a few counts. The rearrangement joins TRBV18 to TRBJ1-4; possible D gene TRBD1, 5 bases. V was clipped by 6 bases and J by 8 bases, with 10 bases between them. CDR1 and CDR2 from the germline V gene are KGHSH and LQKENI. The CDR3 is 12 amino acids. CDR3 coding DNA: TGTGCCAGCTCTCGGGGGAGAGAAAAACTGTTTTTT. Its protein product is CASSRGREKLFF.